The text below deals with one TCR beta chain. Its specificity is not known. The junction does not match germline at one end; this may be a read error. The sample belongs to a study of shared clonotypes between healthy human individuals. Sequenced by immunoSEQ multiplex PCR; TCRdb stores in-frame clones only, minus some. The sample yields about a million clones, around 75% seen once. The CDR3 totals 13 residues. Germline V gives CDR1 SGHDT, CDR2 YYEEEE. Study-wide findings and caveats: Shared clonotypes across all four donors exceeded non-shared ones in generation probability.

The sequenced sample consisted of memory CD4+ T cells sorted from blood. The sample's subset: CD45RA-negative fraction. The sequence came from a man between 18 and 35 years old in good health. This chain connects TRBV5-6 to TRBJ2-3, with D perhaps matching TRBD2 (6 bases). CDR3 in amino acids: CASSLGRTPEGRF. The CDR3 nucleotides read TGTGCCAGCAGCCTAGGACGGACGCCGGAAGGGAGGTTT. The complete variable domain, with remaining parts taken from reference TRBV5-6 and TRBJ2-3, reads DAGVTQSPTHLIKTRGQQVTLRCSPKSGHDTVSWYQQALGQGPQFIFQYYEEEERQRGNFPDRFSGHQFPNYSSELNVNALLLGDSALYLCASSLGRTPEGRFGPGTRLTVL.